A selection of T cell receptor beta chains follows, all from one sample in a study of T cell responses to AZD1222 COVID-19 vaccine. The assay was immunoSEQ multiplex PCR, and TCRdb's table has in-frame clones only and misses some. This table holds approximately 180,000 clones, around nine tenths found once. Sequencing used peripheral blood, obtained on day 0 of AZD1222 vaccination. These receptors came from an adult in good health. Both conserved end residues are part of each CDR3. D genes are given only for firm matches.

J gene	V gene	D gene	CDR3 protein	CDR3 DNA
TRBJ2-2	TRBV7-3	NA	CASSSTNTGELFF	TGTGCCAGCAGCTCAACGAACACCGGGGAGCTGTTTTTT
TRBJ1-6	TRBV13	NA	CASSLGRNSPTGSPLHF	TGTGCCAGCAGCTTAGGCCGGAACAGTCCCACGGGTTCACCCCTCCACTTT
TRBJ2-4	TRBV7-9	TRBD2	CASSYRPGGPTKNIQYF	TGTGCCAGCAGCTATAGGCCGGGGGGGCCGACCAAAAACATTCAGTACTTC
TRBJ1-5	TRBV20-1	NA	CSASIGRGKSQPQHF	TGCAGTGCTAGTATCGGCAGGGGAAAGAGTCAGCCCCAGCATTTT
TRBJ2-3	TRBV5-1	NA	CASSLGHPSTDTQYF	TGCGCCAGCAGCTTGGGACATCCTAGCACAGATACGCAGTATTTT
TRBJ2-7	TRBV9	NA	CASCPASLYEYSYEQYF	TGTGCCAGTTGCCCCGCGTCCCTTTACGAATACTCCTACGAGCAGTACTTC
TRBJ1-1	TRBV3-1/TRBV3-2	NA	CASSQSDRNTEAFF	TGTGCCAGCAGCCAATCAGACCGGAACACTGAAGCTTTCTTT
TRBJ2-2	TRBV5-1	TRBD1	CASSWIPGQGSTGELFF	TGCGCCAGCAGTTGGATCCCGGGACAGGGGAGCACCGGGGAGCTGTTTTTT
TRBJ1-1	TRBV18	NA	CASSLGNTEAFF	TGTGCCAGCTCACTGGGAAACACTGAAGCTTTCTTT
TRBJ1-1	TRBV5-1	NA	CASTAQGSGTEAFF	TGCGCCAGCACCGCCCAGGGGTCGGGGACTGAAGCTTTCTTT
TRBJ2-5	TRBV6-5	NA	CASGRQVETQYF	TGTGCCAGCGGGCGACAGGTAGAGACCCAGTACTTC
TRBJ2-7	TRBV5-5	NA	CASTTMTASYEQYF	TGTGCCAGCACCACGATGACGGCTTCCTACGAGCAGTACTTC
TRBJ1-5	TRBV28	NA	CASKWGGLGNQPQHF	TGTGCCAGTAAATGGGGGGGGCTGGGCAATCAGCCCCAGCATTTT
TRBJ1-1	TRBV2	TRBD1	CASRSSTGGSTEAFF	TGTGCCAGCAGGTCCTCGACAGGGGGTAGCACTGAAGCTTTCTTT